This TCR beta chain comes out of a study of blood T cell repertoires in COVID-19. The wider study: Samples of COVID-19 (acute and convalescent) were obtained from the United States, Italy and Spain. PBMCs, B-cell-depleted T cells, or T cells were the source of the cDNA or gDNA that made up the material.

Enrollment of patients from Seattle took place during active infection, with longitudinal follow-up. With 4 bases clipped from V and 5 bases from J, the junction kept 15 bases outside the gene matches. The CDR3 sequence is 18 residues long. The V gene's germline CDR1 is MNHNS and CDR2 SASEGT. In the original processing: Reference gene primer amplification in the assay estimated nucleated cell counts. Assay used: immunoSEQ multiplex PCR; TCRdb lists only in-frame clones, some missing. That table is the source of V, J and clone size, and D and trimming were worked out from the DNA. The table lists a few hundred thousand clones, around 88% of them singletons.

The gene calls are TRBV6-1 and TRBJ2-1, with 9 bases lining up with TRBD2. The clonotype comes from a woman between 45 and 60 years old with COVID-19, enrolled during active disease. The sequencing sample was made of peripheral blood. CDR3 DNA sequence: TGTGCCAGCAGTGGGTCGGGAAGCGGGGGGATCCCTAACAATGAGCAGTTCTTC. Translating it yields CASSGSGSGGIPNNEQFF.